This entry concerns a single TCR beta chain. This clonotype was recorded a few times. Its antigen specificity is not known. It has no much larger one-base neighbor in the sample; base qualities were not kept. This sample was included in a study of T-cell reconstitution after alpha-beta-depleted transplantation in children (dated by TCRdb to about 2016). Study-level background: T-cell immune reconstitution after TCRalphabeta/CD19-depleted allogeneic hematopoietic cell transplantation in children was quantitatively tracked in the study by means of TCR repertoire profiling.

The protocol used for the library was PCR. The instrument given in TCRdb is Illumina HiSeq 2500. To normalize quantification of the TCRbeta repertoire, the TCR libraries were built with molecular barcoding that relied on unique molecular identifiers. TCRdb handled the public reads itself, with Q25 trimming in fastp and clone calling in MiXCR, and kept productive beta chains. Rows matching on CDR3 protein sequence are summarized as one entry with the most common DNA and genes. The sample has about 540,000 distinct CDR3 sequences on record, approximately 20% of them singletons. Clones ranked in the top ten supply about 3.1% of the sample. V is cut by 4 bases and J by 0 bases, and the space between the germline ends is 21 bases. Taken from cysteine to phenylalanine, the CDR3 has 18 residues. Only the CDR3 region is kept as DNA, spanning 54 bases read in frame from base 1. Based on the germline V gene, the CDR1 and CDR2 sequences are SGDLS and YYNGEE.

The sequences come from PBMCs from the stem cell graft donor, collected from the stem cell graft. The source of this sequence is a human donor who donated a stem cell graft to a child with acute lymphoblastic leukemia. This sequence uses TRBV9 and TRBJ2-3, with the D gene too uncertain to name. CDR3 loop: CASSRNKRLAQSTDTQYF. In nucleotides, the sequence is TGTGCCAGCAGCCGCAATAAGAGACTGGCCCAGAGCACAGATACGCAGTATTTT.